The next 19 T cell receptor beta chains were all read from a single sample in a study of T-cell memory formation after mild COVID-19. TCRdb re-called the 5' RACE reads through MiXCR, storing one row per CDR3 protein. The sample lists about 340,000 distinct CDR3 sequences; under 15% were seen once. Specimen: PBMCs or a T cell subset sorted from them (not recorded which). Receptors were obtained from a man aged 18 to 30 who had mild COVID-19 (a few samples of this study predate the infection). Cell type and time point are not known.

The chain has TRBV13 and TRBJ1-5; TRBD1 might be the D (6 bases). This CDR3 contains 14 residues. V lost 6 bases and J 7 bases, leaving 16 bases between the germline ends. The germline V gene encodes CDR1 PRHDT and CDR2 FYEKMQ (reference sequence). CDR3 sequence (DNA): TGTGCCAGCAGTCTTCAGGGGAACAGACAGCCCCAGCATTTT. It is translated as CASSLQGNRQPQHF.

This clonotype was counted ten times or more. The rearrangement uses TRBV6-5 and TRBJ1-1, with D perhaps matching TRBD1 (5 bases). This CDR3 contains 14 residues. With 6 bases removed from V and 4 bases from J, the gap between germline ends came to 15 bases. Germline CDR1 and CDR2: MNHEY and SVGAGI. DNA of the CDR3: TGTGCCAGCAGGTCGGGAGGGGCGGGCACTGAAGCTTTCTTT. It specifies CASRSGGAGTEAFF.

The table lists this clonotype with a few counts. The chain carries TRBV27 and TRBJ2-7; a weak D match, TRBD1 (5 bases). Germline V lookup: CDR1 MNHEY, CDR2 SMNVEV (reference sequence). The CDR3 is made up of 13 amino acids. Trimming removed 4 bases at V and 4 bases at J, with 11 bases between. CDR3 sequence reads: CASSWQGPYEQYF. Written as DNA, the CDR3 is TGTGCCAGCAGTTGGCAGGGTCCATACGAGCAGTACTTC.

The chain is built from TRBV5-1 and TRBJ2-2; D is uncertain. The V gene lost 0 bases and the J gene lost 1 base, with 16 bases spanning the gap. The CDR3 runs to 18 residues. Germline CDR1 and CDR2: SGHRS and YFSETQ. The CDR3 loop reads CASSLGWRTDGNTGELFF. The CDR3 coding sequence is TGCGCCAGCAGCTTGGGGTGGCGGACCGACGGGAACACCGGGGAGCTGTTTTTT.

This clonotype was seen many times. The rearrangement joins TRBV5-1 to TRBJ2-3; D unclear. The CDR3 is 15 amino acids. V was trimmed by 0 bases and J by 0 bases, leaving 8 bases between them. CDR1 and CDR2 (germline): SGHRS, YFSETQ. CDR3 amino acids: CASSLGPTSTDTQYF. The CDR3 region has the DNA TGCGCCAGCAGCTTGGGCCCAACTAGCACAGATACGCAGTATTTT.

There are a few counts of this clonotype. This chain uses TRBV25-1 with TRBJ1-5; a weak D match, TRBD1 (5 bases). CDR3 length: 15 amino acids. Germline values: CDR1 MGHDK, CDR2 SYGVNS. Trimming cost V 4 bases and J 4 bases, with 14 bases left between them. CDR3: CASSVAGTGNQPQHF. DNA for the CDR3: TGTGCCAGCAGTGTGGCTGGGACGGGTAATCAGCCCCAGCATTTT.

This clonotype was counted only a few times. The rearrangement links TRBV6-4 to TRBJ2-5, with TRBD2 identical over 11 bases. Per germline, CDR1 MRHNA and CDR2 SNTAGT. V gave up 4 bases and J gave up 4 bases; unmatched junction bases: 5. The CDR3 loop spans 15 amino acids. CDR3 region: CASSVLAGERETQYF. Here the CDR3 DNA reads TGTGCCAGCAGTGTACTAGCGGGGGAGCGAGAGACCCAGTACTTC.

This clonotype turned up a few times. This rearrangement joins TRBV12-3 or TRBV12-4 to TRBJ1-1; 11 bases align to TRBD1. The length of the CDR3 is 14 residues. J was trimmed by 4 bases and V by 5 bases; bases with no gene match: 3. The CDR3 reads CASSRTGGGTEAFF. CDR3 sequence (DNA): TGTGCCAGCAGTCGGACAGGGGGCGGCACTGAAGCTTTCTTT.

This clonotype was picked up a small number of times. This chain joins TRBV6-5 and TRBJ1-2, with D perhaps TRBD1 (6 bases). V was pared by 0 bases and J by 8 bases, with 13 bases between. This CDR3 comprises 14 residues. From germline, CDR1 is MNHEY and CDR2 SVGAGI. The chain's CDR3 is CASSYSVGGAGYTF. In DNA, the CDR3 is TGTGCCAGCAGTTACTCGGTGGGGGGCGCGGGCTACACCTTC.

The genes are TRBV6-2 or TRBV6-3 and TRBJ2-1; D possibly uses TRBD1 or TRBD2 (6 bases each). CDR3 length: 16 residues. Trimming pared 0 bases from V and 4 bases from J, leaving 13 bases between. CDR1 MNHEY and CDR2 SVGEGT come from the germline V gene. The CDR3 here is CASSYSTGGWYNEQFF. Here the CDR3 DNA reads TGTGCCAGCAGTTACTCGACCGGGGGCTGGTACAATGAGCAGTTCTTC.

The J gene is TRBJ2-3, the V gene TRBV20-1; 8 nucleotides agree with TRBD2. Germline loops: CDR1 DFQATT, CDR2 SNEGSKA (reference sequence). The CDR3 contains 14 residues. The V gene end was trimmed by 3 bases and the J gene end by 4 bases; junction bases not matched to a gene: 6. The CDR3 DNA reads TGCAGTGCTAGCTATAGCGGGGAATCAGATACGCAGTATTTT. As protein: CSASYSGESDTQYF.

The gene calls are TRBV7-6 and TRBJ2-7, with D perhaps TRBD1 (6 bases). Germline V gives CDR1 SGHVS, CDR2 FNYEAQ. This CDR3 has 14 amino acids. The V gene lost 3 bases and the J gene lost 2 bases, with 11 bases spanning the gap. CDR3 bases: TGTGCCAGCAGCTTTCTGGGGGCGACCTACGAGCAGTACTTC. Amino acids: CASSFLGATYEQYF.

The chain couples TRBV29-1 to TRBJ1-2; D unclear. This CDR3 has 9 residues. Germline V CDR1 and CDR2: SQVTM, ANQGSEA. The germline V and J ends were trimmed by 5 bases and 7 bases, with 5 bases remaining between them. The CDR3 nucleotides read TGCAGCGTTCATCCTGGCTACACCTTC. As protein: CSVHPGYTF.

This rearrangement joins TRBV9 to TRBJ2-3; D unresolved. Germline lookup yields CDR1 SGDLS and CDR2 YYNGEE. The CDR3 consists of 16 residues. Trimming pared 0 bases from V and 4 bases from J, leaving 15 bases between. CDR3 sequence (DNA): TGTGCCAGCAGCGTAGTCGTAGGGCGAAGGGCAGATACGCAGTATTTT. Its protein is CASSVVVGRRADTQYF.

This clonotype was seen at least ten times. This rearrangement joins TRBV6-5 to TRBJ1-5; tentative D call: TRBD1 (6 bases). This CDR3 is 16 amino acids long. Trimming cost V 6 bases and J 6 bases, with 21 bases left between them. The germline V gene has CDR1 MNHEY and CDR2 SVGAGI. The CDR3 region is CASRPTPRGRGQPQHF. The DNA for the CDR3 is TGTGCCAGCAGACCCACCCCCAGGGGTAGAGGTCAGCCCCAGCATTTT.

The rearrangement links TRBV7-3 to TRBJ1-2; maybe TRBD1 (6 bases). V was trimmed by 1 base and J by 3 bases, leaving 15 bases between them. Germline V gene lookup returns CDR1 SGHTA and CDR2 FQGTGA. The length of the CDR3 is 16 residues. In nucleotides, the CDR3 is TGTGCCAGCAGCTTAAAAGGAGGGGGTGATTACTATGGCTACACCTTC. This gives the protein CASSLKGGGDYYGYTF.

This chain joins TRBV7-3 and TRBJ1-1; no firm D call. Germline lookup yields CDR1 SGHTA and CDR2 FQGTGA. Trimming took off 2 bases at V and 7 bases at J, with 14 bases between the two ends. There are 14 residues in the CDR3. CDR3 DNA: TGTGCCAGCAGCTTAGTCCCGGCCCCCAATGAAGCTTTCTTT. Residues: CASSLVPAPNEAFF.

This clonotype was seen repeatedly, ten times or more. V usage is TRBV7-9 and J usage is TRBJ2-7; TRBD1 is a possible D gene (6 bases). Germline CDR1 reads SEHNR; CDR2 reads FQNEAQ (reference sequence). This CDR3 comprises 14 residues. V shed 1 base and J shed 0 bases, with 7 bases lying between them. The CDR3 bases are TGTGCCAGCAGCTTAGTGGACAGCTCCTACGAGCAGTACTTC. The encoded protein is CASSLVDSSYEQYF.

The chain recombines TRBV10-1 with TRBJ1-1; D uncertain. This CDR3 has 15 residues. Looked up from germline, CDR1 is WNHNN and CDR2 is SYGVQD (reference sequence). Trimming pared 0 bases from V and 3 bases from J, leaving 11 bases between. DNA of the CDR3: TGCGCCAGCAGTGAGTCGTGGGTCGGGGACACTGAAGCTTTCTTT. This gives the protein CASSESWVGDTEAFF.